The TCR beta chain described here comes from a study of OX40 agonist ivuxolimab in advanced cancers. This clone was seen more than once but under ten times. With 0 bases clipped from V and 9 bases from J, the junction kept 10 bases outside the gene matches. Germline CDR1 and CDR2: SGHDT and YYEEEE. This CDR3 is 16 amino acids long. Measured with immunoSEQ multiplex PCR; TCRdb has only the in-frame clones, and not every one. The sample consists of under 95,000 clones, 87% of them appearing once. The material sequenced was CD4+ or CD8+ T cells sorted from blood, taken in a trial of the OX40 agonist ivuxolimab. This TCR came from an adult with an advanced solid tumor such as melanoma, head and neck, liver or kidney cancer. The chain has TRBV5-6 and TRBJ2-1; the match to TRBD1 covers 9 bases. The CDR3: CASSLVNRGPVSEQFF. The CDR3 DNA reads as TGTGCCAGCAGCTTGGTAAACAGGGGGCCTGTCAGTGAGCAGTTCTTC.